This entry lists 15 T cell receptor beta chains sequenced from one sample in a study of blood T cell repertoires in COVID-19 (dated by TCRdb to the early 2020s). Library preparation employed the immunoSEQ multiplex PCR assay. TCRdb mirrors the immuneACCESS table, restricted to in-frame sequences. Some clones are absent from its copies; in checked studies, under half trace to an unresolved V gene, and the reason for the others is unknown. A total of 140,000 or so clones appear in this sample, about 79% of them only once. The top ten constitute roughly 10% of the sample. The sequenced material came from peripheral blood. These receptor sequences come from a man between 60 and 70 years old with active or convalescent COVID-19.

This CDR3 reads CASSVSPNSPLHF. CDR3 coding DNA: TGTGCCAGCAGTGTGAGTCCTAATTCACCCCTCCACTTT. The chain has TRBV12-3 or TRBV12-4 and TRBJ1-6; D ambiguous. Trimming stripped 5 bases from V and 6 bases from J, with 8 bases between. CDR3 length equals 13 residues.

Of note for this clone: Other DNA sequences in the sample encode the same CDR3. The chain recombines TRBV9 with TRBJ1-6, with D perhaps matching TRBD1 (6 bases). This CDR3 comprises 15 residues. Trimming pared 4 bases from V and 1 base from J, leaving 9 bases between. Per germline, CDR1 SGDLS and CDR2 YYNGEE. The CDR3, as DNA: TGTGCCAGCAGCTCAGGGGATTCCTATAATTCACCCCTCCACTTT. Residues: CASSSGDSYNSPLHF.

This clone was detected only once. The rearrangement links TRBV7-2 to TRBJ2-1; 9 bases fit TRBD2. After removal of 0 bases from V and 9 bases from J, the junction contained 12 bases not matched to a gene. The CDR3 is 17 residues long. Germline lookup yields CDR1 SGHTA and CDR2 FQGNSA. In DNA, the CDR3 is TGTGCCAGCAGCTTAGCGGTGTTAGCGGGAGCTTGGATTGAGCAGTTCTTC. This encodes CASSLAVLAGAWIEQFF.

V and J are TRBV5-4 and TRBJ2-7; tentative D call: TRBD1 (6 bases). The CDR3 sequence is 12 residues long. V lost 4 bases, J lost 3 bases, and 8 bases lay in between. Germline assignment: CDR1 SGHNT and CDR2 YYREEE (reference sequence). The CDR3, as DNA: TGTGCCAGCAGCCCGGACAGCTACGAGCAGTACTTC. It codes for CASSPDSYEQYF.

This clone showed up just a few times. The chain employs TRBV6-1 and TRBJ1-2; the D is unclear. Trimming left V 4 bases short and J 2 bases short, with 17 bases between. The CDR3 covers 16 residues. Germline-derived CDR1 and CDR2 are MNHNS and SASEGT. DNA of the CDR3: TGTGCCAGCAGTGGTTTTTGGGGAGGAGAGAACTATGGCTACACCTTC. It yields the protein CASSGFWGGENYGYTF.

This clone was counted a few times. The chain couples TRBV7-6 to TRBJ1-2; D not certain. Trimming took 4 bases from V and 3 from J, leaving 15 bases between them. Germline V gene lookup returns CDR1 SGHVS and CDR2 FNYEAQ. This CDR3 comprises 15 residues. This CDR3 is CASSSIPGDDYGYTF. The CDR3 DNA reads TGTGCCAGCAGCTCTATCCCGGGAGACGACTATGGCTACACCTTC.

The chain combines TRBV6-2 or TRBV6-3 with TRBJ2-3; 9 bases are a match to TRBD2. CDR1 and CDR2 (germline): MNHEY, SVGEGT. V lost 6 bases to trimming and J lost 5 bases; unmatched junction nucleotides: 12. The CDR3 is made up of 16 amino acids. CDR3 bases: TGTGCCAGCAGCGCAGGCTTAGCGGGAGTGCAAGATACGCAGTATTTT. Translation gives CASSAGLAGVQDTQYF.

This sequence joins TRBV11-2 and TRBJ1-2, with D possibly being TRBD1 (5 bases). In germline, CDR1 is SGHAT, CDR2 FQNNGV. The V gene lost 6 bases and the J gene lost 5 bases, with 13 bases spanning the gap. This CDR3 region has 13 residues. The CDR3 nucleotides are TGTGCCAGCAGTAACGGACATTTTTATGGCTACACCTTC. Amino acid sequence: CASSNGHFYGYTF. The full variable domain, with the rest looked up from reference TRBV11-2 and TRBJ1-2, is EAGVAQSPRYKIIEKRQSVAFWCNPISGHATLYWYQQILGQGPKLLIQFQNNGVVDDSQLPKDRFSAERLKGVDSTLKIQPAKLEDSAVYLCASSNGHFYGYTFGSGTRLTVV.

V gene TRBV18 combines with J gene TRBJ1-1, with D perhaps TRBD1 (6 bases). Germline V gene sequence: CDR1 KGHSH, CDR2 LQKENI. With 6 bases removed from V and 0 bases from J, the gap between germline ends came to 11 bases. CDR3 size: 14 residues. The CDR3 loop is CASSLGGLNTEAFF. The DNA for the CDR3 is TGTGCCAGCTCTTTAGGGGGATTGAACACTGAAGCTTTCTTT.

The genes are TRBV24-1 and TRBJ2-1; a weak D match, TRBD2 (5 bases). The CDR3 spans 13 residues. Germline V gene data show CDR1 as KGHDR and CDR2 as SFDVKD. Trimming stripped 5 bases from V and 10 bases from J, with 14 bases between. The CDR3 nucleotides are TGTGCCACCAGTGTCGCAGGTGCGGGCGAGCAGTTCTTC. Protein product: CATSVAGAGEQFF.

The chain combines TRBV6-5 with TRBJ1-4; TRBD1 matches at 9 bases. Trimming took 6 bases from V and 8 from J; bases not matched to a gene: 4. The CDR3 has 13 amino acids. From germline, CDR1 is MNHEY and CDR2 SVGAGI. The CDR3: CASSRDRVEKLFF. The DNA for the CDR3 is TGTGCCAGCAGCAGGGACAGGGTAGAAAAACTGTTTTTT.

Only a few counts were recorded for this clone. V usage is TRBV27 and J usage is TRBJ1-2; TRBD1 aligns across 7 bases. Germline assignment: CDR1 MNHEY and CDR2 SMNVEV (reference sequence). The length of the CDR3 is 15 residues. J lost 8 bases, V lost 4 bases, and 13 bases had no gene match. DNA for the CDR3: TGTGCCAGCAGTTCCGGACCGGGACAGCCTATAGGCTACACCTTC. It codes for CASSSGPGQPIGYTF.

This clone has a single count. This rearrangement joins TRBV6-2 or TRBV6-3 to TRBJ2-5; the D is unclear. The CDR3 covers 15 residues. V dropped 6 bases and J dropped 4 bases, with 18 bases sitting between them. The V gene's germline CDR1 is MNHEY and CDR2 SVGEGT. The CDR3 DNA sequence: TGTGCCAGCAGCCTTTCTTTCCCCCGAGGAGAGACCCAGTACTTC. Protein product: CASSLSFPRGETQYF.

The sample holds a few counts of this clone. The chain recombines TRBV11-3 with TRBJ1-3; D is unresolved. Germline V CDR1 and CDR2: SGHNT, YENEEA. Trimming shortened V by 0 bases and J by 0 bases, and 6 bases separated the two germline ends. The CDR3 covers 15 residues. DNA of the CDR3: TGTGCCAGCAGCTTAGACGCGTTCTCTGGAAACACCATATATTTT. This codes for CASSLDAFSGNTIYF.

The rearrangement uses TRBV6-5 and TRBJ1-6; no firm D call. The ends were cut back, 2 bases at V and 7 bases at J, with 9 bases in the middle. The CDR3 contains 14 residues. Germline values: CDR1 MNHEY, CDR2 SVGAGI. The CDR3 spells CASSYVTANSPLHF. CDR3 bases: TGTGCCAGCAGTTACGTCACAGCCAATTCACCCCTCCACTTT.